This T cell receptor beta chain is from a study of T cell responses to AZD1222 COVID-19 vaccine. Findings and limits, study-wide: Of the AZD1222 recipients, only 5 or 6 were seropositive at baseline. Repertoire sampling was restricted to post-peak T cell response timepoints.

This clone was observed a few times. Its antigen is currently unknown. Using immunoSEQ multiplex PCR, the repertoire was profiled, and TCRdb retains in-frame clones only, with some absent. The sample lists 70,000 to 95,000 clones; 85% to 90% were seen once. The receptor was isolated from an adult who received the AZD1222 COVID-19 vaccine. The specimen was peripheral blood, collected 28 days after the second AZD1222 dose.

CDR3 in amino acids: CASSRKISGGKTDTQYF. In nucleotides, the CDR3 is TGTGCCAGCAGCCGCAAAATTAGCGGGGGAAAGACAGATACGCAGTATTTT. The chain links TRBV3-1 (or the pseudogene TRBV3-2) to TRBJ2-3; 9 nucleotides agree with TRBD2. The CDR3 loop spans 17 amino acids. Germline V gives CDR1 LGHDT, CDR2 YNNKEL (reference sequence). Unmatched junction bases numbered 11, after V lost 4 bases and J lost 3 bases.